A selection of T cell receptor beta chains follows, all from one sample in a study of Siglec-9 on CD8 T cells in melanoma. Some clones are missing from TCRdb's copy, which holds only in-frame ones; the method was immunoSEQ multiplex PCR. The data show approximately 39,000 clones, 65% to 85% seen once. Sequenced sample: Siglec-9- CD8+ T cells sorted from blood. The receptors stem from a human donor in good health. Each CDR3 is given with its conserved first and last residue. D genes are given only for firm matches. Where a row states a size, it is once, few, many or the class of an expanded clone; other rows omit it.

NA	NA	TRBJ1-1	14	TRBV25-1	TGTGCCAGCAGTGAATGGGCAGCGGACACTGAAGCTTTCTTT	CASSEWAADTEAFF
NA	TRBD2	TRBJ2-3	19	TRBV28	TGTGCCAGCAGAAGCAAACTAGCGGGAGGGCCGGGGAGCACAGATACGCAGTATTTT	CASRSKLAGGPGSTDTQYF
NA	NA	TRBJ2-4	13	TRBV6-1	TGTGCCAGCAGGGTTGGCGCAGGGAACATTCAGTACTTC	CASRVGAGNIQYF
once	NA	TRBJ2-7	12	TRBV7-8	TGTGCCAGCAGCTCCGGTTCCCCCGAGCAGTACTTC	CASSSGSPEQYF
NA	NA	TRBJ1-3	16	TRBV28	TGTGCCAGCCAATCAGTCGGACCGTACTCTGGAAACACCATATATTTT	CASQSVGPYSGNTIYF
few	NA	TRBJ2-5	13	TRBV9	TGTGCCAGCAACGGAGGGGGGCAGGAGACCCAGTACTTC	CASNGGGQETQYF
NA	NA	TRBJ2-7	15	TRBV7-9	TGTGCCAGCAGCTTAAGCGTCGGCTTTACACACGAGCAGTACTTC	CASSLSVGFTHEQYF
NA	NA	TRBJ1-5	19	TRBV11-3	TGTGCCAGCAGCTTTTCCAGCACTAATTCACGGCCGCTGGGTCAGCCCCAGCATTTT	CASSFSSTNSRPLGQPQHF
NA	TRBD1	TRBJ1-2	15	TRBV6-5	TGTGCCAGCAGCGAGGGACAGGGTATTAACTATGGCTACACCTTC	CASSEGQGINYGYTF
NA	NA	TRBJ1-5	12	TRBV4-1	TGCGCCAGCAGCCAAGATGGCCAGTCACAACATTTT	CASSQDGQSQHF
once	TRBD1	TRBJ1-2	14	TRBV9	TGTGCCAGCAGCGTAGAGGGGGCCGTTTATGGCTACACCTTC	CASSVEGAVYGYTF
NA	TRBD2	TRBJ2-7	15	TRBV7-3	TGTGCCAGCAGCCCATTAGCGGGAGGAGTTCCCGAGCAGTACTTC	CASSPLAGGVPEQYF
NA	NA	TRBJ2-7	14	TRBV7-3	TGTGCCAGCAGCTTATTGGCAGGGCCCTACGAGCAGTACTTC	CASSLLAGPYEQYF
NA	NA	TRBJ1-1	15	TRBV28	TGTGCCAGCAGCCTTTGGGACTTCGGGAACACTGAAGCTTTCTTT	CASSLWDFGNTEAFF
NA	TRBD2	TRBJ2-3	15	TRBV9	TGTGCCAGCAGCTCGGGACTAGCGACCACAGATACGCAGTATTTT	CASSSGLATTDTQYF
NA	TRBD2	TRBJ2-7	17	TRBV9	TGTGCCAGCAGCTCCCAAGGGACTAGCGGGGACTACTACGAGCAGTACTTC	CASSSQGTSGDYYEQYF
NA	NA	TRBJ2-1	12	TRBV29-1	TGCAGCGTTGTAGGCGGCCCCAATGAGCAGTTCTTC	CSVVGGPNEQFF
once	NA	TRBJ2-3	16	TRBV2	TGTGCCAGCAGTGAAGCCCATCCCGATAATTCGGATACGCAGTATTTT	CASSEAHPDNSDTQYF
NA	NA	TRBJ2-7	13	TRBV5-6	TGTGCCAGCAGCTATAGCGCGTCCTACGAGCAGTACTTC	CASSYSASYEQYF
NA	NA	TRBJ2-1	16	TRBV7-9	TGTGCCAGCAGCTTAAGAGGGCCAAGCTCCTACAATGAGCAGTTCTTC	CASSLRGPSSYNEQFF
few	NA	TRBJ2-2	13	TRBV11-2	TGTGCCAGCAGCTTAGGTTACTCCGGGGAGCTGTTTTTT	CASSLGYSGELFF
NA	NA	TRBJ2-2	18	TRBV11-1	TGTGCCAGCAGCTTAGAGGCTTGGGGGGAGGAGAACACCGGGGAGCTGTTTTTT	CASSLEAWGEENTGELFF
NA	TRBD2	TRBJ2-5	17	TRBV14	TGTGCCAGCAGCCAAGAAAGCGGGAGGGCCCTCGGGGAGACCCAGTACTTC	CASSQESGRALGETQYF
once	TRBD1	TRBJ2-1	15	TRBV4-1	TGCGCCAGCAGCCAAGGACAGGGAGAGGGATATGAGCAGTTCTTC	CASSQGQGEGYEQFF
NA	TRBD1	TRBJ2-2	16	TRBV5-6	TGTGCCAGCAGCTTGGTCCCAGGGGGCGAAACCGGGGAGCTGTTTTTT	CASSLVPGGETGELFF
NA	NA	TRBJ2-7	13	TRBV9	TGTGCCAGCAGCGTAGACAGTACCTACGAGCAGTACTTC	CASSVDSTYEQYF
once	TRBD1	TRBJ2-1	15	TRBV2	TGTGCCAGCCATCGTCCCGGGACAGAAGACAATGAGCAGTTCTTC	CASHRPGTEDNEQFF
NA	NA	TRBJ2-4	11	TRBV7-9	TGTGCCGTACCGGGGGAAAACATTCAGTACTTC	CAVPGENIQYF
NA	NA	TRBJ1-1	14	TRBV27	TGTGCCAGCAGCCTTTCCGACCGGGGCACTGAAGCTTTCTTT	CASSLSDRGTEAFF
NA	NA	TRBJ2-7	14	TRBV6-5	TGTGCCAGCAGTTACTCTGGCGTGGGCTACGAGCAGTACTTC	CASSYSGVGYEQYF
NA	NA	TRBJ2-7	17	TRBV7-9	TGTGCCAGCAGCCCCGGAAAGGGCGCGTCTCCCTCCTACGAGCAGTACTTC	CASSPGKGASPSYEQYF
NA	NA	TRBJ2-1	15	TRBV27	TGTGCCAGCAGGCCAAGACTTAGCTCCTACAATGAGCAGTTCTTC	CASRPRLSSYNEQFF
NA	NA	TRBJ2-3	14	TRBV5-1	TGCGCCAGCAGCTTGGGTAGGGACACAGATACGCAGTATTTT	CASSLGRDTDTQYF
few	NA	TRBJ2-7	13	TRBV5-4	TGTGCCAGCAGCTTGGAGCCGGGGGCGGAGCAGTACTTC	CASSLEPGAEQYF
NA	NA	TRBJ1-1	14	TRBV6-5	TGTGCCAGCAGTTACGAGGGGATGAACACTGAAGCTTTCTTT	CASSYEGMNTEAFF